A selection of T cell receptor beta chains follows, all from one sample in a study of cytomegalovirus exposure and HLA in healthy donors. Sequenced by immunoSEQ multiplex PCR; TCRdb stores in-frame clones only, minus some. In the table there are tens of thousands of clones, 75% to 80% of which are singletons. Sequencing used PBMCs. The receptors were sampled from a woman aged 40 to 49 in good health and CMV-seropositive. Both conserved end residues are part of each CDR3. D genes are given only for firm matches. Clone size appears in some rows only: once, few, many, or a class for an expanded clone.

j_call d_call v_call clone_size cdr3_nt cdr3_aa
TRBJ2-7 TRBD2 TRBV5-4 . TGTGCCAGCTCACCCGCGGGGCTAGCGGCGAACTACGAGCAGTACTTC CASSPAGLAANYEQYF
TRBJ2-5 TRBD2 TRBV5-6 once TGTGCCAGCAGCTGGCGGGCTAGCGGTAAAGAGACCCAGTACTTC CASSWRASGKETQYF
TRBJ2-1 . TRBV6-4 . TGTGCCAGCAGGAACCAGATTTGTCCCTCCTACAATGAGCAGTTCTTC CASRNQICPSYNEQFF
TRBJ2-7 TRBD2 TRBV11-2 once TGTGCCAGCAGCCCCATAGCGGGAGCCTACGAGCAGTACTTC CASSPIAGAYEQYF
TRBJ1-1 TRBD1 TRBV19 . TGTGCCAGTAGCAAAATATGGATCGGGACAGCGCAAGCTACTGAAGCTTTCTTT CASSKIWIGTAQATEAFF
TRBJ2-3 . TRBV5-8 . TGTGCCAGCAGCTTGGGACAGCTAACAGATACGCAGTATTTT CASSLGQLTDTQYF
TRBJ2-5 . TRBV21-1 . TGTGCCAGCAGCAATAACTGGGCCCACAGGCGGCAAGAGACCCAGTACTTC CASSNNWAHRRQETQYF
TRBJ1-2 TRBD1 TRBV4-2 . TGTGCCAGCAGCCAAGAGGGACAGTCGTATGGCTACACCTTC CASSQEGQSYGYTF
TRBJ2-2 TRBD1 TRBV5-6 . TGTGCCAGCAGCCGACTGGACAGGGGGACCGGGGAGCTGTTTTTT CASSRLDRGTGELFF
TRBJ1-3 . TRBV6-5 few TGTGCCAGCAGTTACTCGCGCGGAAACACCATATATTTT CASSYSRGNTIYF
TRBJ2-5 . TRBV4-3 . TGCGCCAGCAGCCAAGCGGAGGGTGAGACCCAGTACTTC CASSQAEGETQYF
TRBJ2-7 TRBD1 TRBV7-9 . TGTGCCAGCAGCTTAGGGACAGGGGTCCACGAGCAGTACTTC CASSLGTGVHEQYF
TRBJ1-1 . TRBV6-1 . TGTGCCAGCAGCTTCAGGGGAACTGAAGCTTTCTTT CASSFRGTEAFF
TRBJ2-5 . TRBV1 . TGCACCAGCAGCCAAGGGGGGAGGAAAGAGACCCAGTACTTC CTSSQGGRKETQYF
TRBJ2-4 . TRBV7-2 . TGTGCCAGCAGCTTAGAACCAGGAGGACTAGCCAAAAACATTCAGTACTTC CASSLEPGGLAKNIQYF
TRBJ2-3 TRBD1 TRBV18 . TGTGCCAGCTCACCACTAAGGACAGGGGGCCACACAGATACGCAGTATTTT CASSPLRTGGHTDTQYF
TRBJ1-2 . TRBV6-4 . TGTGCCAGCAGTGACGGCTACAGGGTCGGGTCTAGAGGGGGCTACACCTTC CASSDGYRVGSRGGYTF
TRBJ1-2 TRBD1 TRBV6-5 . TGTGCCAGCAGCCGACAGGGGGAGGCAACTGGCTACACCTTC CASSRQGEATGYTF
TRBJ1-3 . TRBV11-2 . TGTGCCAGCAGCTTATTGGCTGGAGGGCTTTCGGGAAACACCATATATTTT CASSLLAGGLSGNTIYF
TRBJ2-5 TRBD2 TRBV29-1 . TGCAGCGTTGAGGCTAGCGGGAAACAAGAGACCCAGTACTTC CSVEASGKQETQYF
TRBJ2-7 . TRBV29-1 . TGCAGCGTTGAATTAGGGGCACAGGCGACCTACGAGCAGTACTTC CSVELGAQATYEQYF
TRBJ1-1 TRBD1 TRBV19 . TGTGCCAGTAGTACCGGGACAGGCCGGTCAGAAGCTTTCTTT CASSTGTGRSEAFF
TRBJ2-3 . TRBV29-1 . TGCAGCGTTGAAGAAGTTTGGGGCACAGATACGCGGTATTTT CSVEEVWGTDTRYF
TRBJ2-3 TRBD2 TRBV6-1 . TGTGCCAGCAGTGAAATAATGGCGGGAGGACAGACAGATACGCAGTATTTT CASSEIMAGGQTDTQYF
TRBJ2-5 . TRBV25-1 . TGTGCCAGCAGACAGGAATTCCAAGAGACCCAGTACTTC CASRQEFQETQYF
TRBJ1-5 . TRBV29-1 . TGCAGCGCCGGGGAGGGATCGTCGCAGCCCCAGCATTTT CSAGEGSSQPQHF
TRBJ2-3 TRBD2 TRBV11-2 . TGTGCCAGCAGCTCGGGACTAGCGGGCCTCAACACAGATACGCAGTATTTT CASSSGLAGLNTDTQYF
TRBJ1-1 . TRBV28 . TGTGCCAGCAGTTACGGGAACACTGAAGCTTTCTTT CASSYGNTEAFF
TRBJ2-1 . TRBV6-5 . TGTGCCAGTTTTTCGGGGACTCCGGTTTTTACTCAGCAGTTCTTC CASFSGTPVFTQQFF
TRBJ2-3 TRBD2 TRBV7-6 . TGTGCCAGCGCGACTAGCGGGTATACAGATACGCAGTATTTT CASATSGYTDTQYF
TRBJ2-7 . TRBV21-1 . TGTGCCAGCAGCAAGCCGGGGACTAGCGGGATGTACGAGCAGTACTTC CASSKPGTSGMYEQYF
TRBJ2-3 . TRBV19 . TGTGCCAGTAGCCCGGGACAACGCACAGATACGCAGTATTTT CASSPGQRTDTQYF
TRBJ1-2 TRBD1 TRBV4-2 . TGTGCCAGCAGCCAACCGGGACAGGAGAACTATGGCTACACCTTC CASSQPGQENYGYTF
TRBJ2-1 TRBD2 TRBV7-9 many TGTGCCAGCAGCTGGACTAGCGGGAGGGTATACAATGAGCAGTTCTTC CASSWTSGRVYNEQFF
TRBJ1-2 TRBD1 TRBV6-6 few TGTGCCAGCAAATCGGGACAGGGGACTAACTATGGCTACACCTTC CASKSGQGTNYGYTF
TRBJ1-2 TRBD1 TRBV18 . TGTGCCAGCTCACGTACGACAGGGGTAGGCTACACCTTC CASSRTTGVGYTF
TRBJ1-1 . TRBV9 . TGTGCCAGCAGCGCCATAGAGAACACTGAAGCTTTCTTT CASSAIENTEAFF
TRBJ2-1 TRBD1 TRBV5-5 . TGTGCCAGCAGCTTTTCGGGACAGAAAAATGAGCAGTTCTTC CASSFSGQKNEQFF
TRBJ2-7 TRBD2 TRBV11-3 . TGTGCCAGCAGCTTATTCTCTGCCGGGACTAGCGGAAACTCCTACGAGCAGTACTTC CASSLFSAGTSGNSYEQYF
TRBJ2-3 TRBD1 TRBV6-5 . TGTGCCAGCAGTGCTAGGGGCAGGGGGCCAAATACGCAGTATTTT CASSARGRGPNTQYF
TRBJ2-6 . TRBV19 . TGTGCCAGTAGTACTCAAGGAGGCCCTTCTGGGGCCAACGTCCTGACTTTC CASSTQGGPSGANVLTF
TRBJ1-1 TRBD1 TRBV6-5 few TGTGCCAGCAGCAGACAGGGGGGTGAAGCTTTCTTT CASSRQGGEAFF
TRBJ2-5 . TRBV28 . TGTGCCAGCAGTGCGAGGGAGACCCAGTACTTC CASSARETQYF
TRBJ2-1 . TRBV7-3 . TGTGCCAGCAGCTTAATCAGGGGCAATGAGCAGTTCTTC CASSLIRGNEQFF
TRBJ1-3 TRBD1 TRBV4-1 . TGCGCCAGCAGCCAAGATATCGGGACAGGGGGAAACACCATATATTTT CASSQDIGTGGNTIYF
TRBJ2-1 . TRBV6-4 . TGTGCCAGCAGTGAATTCGTCCGCGGGGAGCAGTTCTTC CASSEFVRGEQFF
TRBJ1-6 TRBD1 TRBV6-5 . TGTGCCAGCAGTTGGGGACAGGGTAATTCACCCCTCCACTTT CASSWGQGNSPLHF
TRBJ1-1 TRBD1 TRBV10-3 few TGTGCCGGGGGGACAGGGGTGAGGGAAGCTTTCTTT CAGGTGVREAFF
TRBJ1-1 TRBD1 TRBV18 . TGTGCCAGCTCGTCAGGGGGCGTGAACACTGAAGCTTTCTTT CASSSGGVNTEAFF
TRBJ2-7 . TRBV6-5 few TGTGCCAGCAGCTCGGGGGCCTACGAGCAGTACTTC CASSSGAYEQYF
TRBJ2-5 TRBD2 TRBV7-2 . TGTGCCAGCAGCAACGTAGCGGGAGCTGAGACCCAGTACTTC CASSNVAGAETQYF
TRBJ2-5 . TRBV19 . TGTGCCAGCGGTGGCCAAGAGACCCAGTACTTC CASGGQETQYF
TRBJ2-5 TRBD2 TRBV10-2 . TGCGCCAGCAGGTCGCCGGGACTAGCGGGAGGTTCAGAGACCCAGTACTTC CASRSPGLAGGSETQYF